This is a list of T cell receptor beta chains from one sample in a study of control samples from healthy donors and cancer patients. The repertoire was sequenced with immunoSEQ multiplex PCR; TCRdb's copy has only in-frame clones and lacks some. The sample includes 130,000 or so clones, 70% to 90% of them seen just once. Sample: blood. These receptors all stem from a man aged 50-59 years in good health. Both conserved end residues are part of each CDR3. The order of the fields is J gene, V gene, clone size, CDR3 protein. The listing skips clone size in some rows; elsewhere it reads once, few, many or a size class.

J gene: TRBJ2-7; V gene: TRBV6-6; clone size: -; CDR3 protein: CASSYRAGQGYYEQYF
J gene: TRBJ2-2; V gene: TRBV5-1; clone size: -; CDR3 protein: CASSSAGYSGELFF
J gene: TRBJ2-2; V gene: TRBV2; clone size: -; CDR3 protein: CASSARGSAGELFF
J gene: TRBJ2-2; V gene: TRBV30; clone size: -; CDR3 protein: CAAPVVGGGFTGELFF
J gene: TRBJ2-7; V gene: TRBV28; clone size: -; CDR3 protein: CASSLRLRGYEQYF
J gene: TRBJ2-7; V gene: TRBV28; clone size: -; CDR3 protein: CATNTATYEQYF
J gene: TRBJ2-6; V gene: TRBV6-5; clone size: -; CDR3 protein: CASSSGHPDVLTF
J gene: TRBJ1-6; V gene: TRBV19; clone size: -; CDR3 protein: CASTEGSLGNSPLHF
J gene: TRBJ2-5; V gene: TRBV3-1/TRBV3-2; clone size: few; CDR3 protein: CASSQDGTARLAGFVKTQYF
J gene: TRBJ1-5; V gene: TRBV19; clone size: -; CDR3 protein: CASNPTGTRGVRTQHF
J gene: TRBJ2-1; V gene: TRBV11-3; clone size: -; CDR3 protein: CASSPPQGMWNEQFF
J gene: TRBJ2-2; V gene: TRBV12-5; clone size: -; CDR3 protein: CASGMRAGGNTGELFF
J gene: TRBJ1-5; V gene: TRBV5-1; clone size: -; CDR3 protein: CASSWEPQGGNQPQHF
J gene: TRBJ1-1; V gene: TRBV7-9; clone size: -; CDR3 protein: CASSYRDWDTEAFF
J gene: TRBJ2-7; V gene: TRBV7-9; clone size: few; CDR3 protein: CASSQLTGASYEQYF
J gene: TRBJ2-7; V gene: TRBV6-5; clone size: -; CDR3 protein: CASSYSYEGSYEQYF
J gene: TRBJ2-3; V gene: TRBV28; clone size: -; CDR3 protein: CASSLPNTDTQYF
J gene: TRBJ1-3; V gene: TRBV27; clone size: -; CDR3 protein: CASSLSGSGNTIYF
J gene: TRBJ1-2; V gene: TRBV10-3; clone size: -; CDR3 protein: CAIRPDRAGNYGYTF
J gene: TRBJ2-7; V gene: TRBV29-1; clone size: -; CDR3 protein: CSVSYGSEQYF
J gene: TRBJ1-5; V gene: TRBV15; clone size: -; CDR3 protein: CATSSSRDGYSNQPQHF
J gene: TRBJ2-7; V gene: TRBV28; clone size: -; CDR3 protein: CASSQGLSYEQYF
J gene: TRBJ2-2; V gene: TRBV24-1; clone size: -; CDR3 protein: CATSDGGQALFF
J gene: TRBJ1-6; V gene: TRBV27; clone size: -; CDR3 protein: CASSLDRGSYNSPLHF
J gene: TRBJ2-7; V gene: TRBV12-3/TRBV12-4; clone size: -; CDR3 protein: CASSLGTGEQYF
J gene: TRBJ1-5; V gene: TRBV27; clone size: -; CDR3 protein: CASSLRGIRNQPQHF
J gene: TRBJ2-7; V gene: TRBV3-1/TRBV3-2; clone size: once; CDR3 protein: CASSQPSLHYEQYF
J gene: TRBJ1-5; V gene: TRBV6-5; clone size: -; CDR3 protein: CASRVEVNQPQHF
J gene: TRBJ1-5; V gene: TRBV6-1; clone size: -; CDR3 protein: CASSESGPSQPQHF
J gene: TRBJ1-2; V gene: TRBV28; clone size: -; CDR3 protein: CAIEAGTSYGYTF
J gene: TRBJ1-2; V gene: TRBV6-1; clone size: -; CDR3 protein: CASSEQRGTQPTYGYTF
J gene: TRBJ2-7; V gene: TRBV28; clone size: -; CDR3 protein: CASREGGADYEQYF
J gene: TRBJ2-1; V gene: TRBV4-1; clone size: -; CDR3 protein: CASSQGPSGYNEQFF
J gene: TRBJ2-7; V gene: TRBV11-2; clone size: once; CDR3 protein: CASSNDKRGTWSYEQYF
J gene: TRBJ2-2; V gene: TRBV30; clone size: -; CDR3 protein: CACPPPSGDTGELFF
J gene: TRBJ2-7; V gene: TRBV27; clone size: -; CDR3 protein: CASSLANQGEQYF
J gene: TRBJ2-1; V gene: TRBV9; clone size: -; CDR3 protein: CASSVVSSYNEQFF
J gene: TRBJ1-2; V gene: TRBV6-5; clone size: -; CDR3 protein: CASSRPGTGQNGYTF
J gene: TRBJ2-6; V gene: TRBV20-1; clone size: -; CDR3 protein: CSASDQLVTGANVLTF
J gene: TRBJ2-3; V gene: TRBV3-1/TRBV3-2; clone size: -; CDR3 protein: CASSRLLAGGRGLGADTQYF
J gene: TRBJ2-2; V gene: TRBV9; clone size: -; CDR3 protein: CASSVTTNTGELFF
J gene: TRBJ2-7; V gene: TRBV5-1; clone size: -; CDR3 protein: CASSFNRVDEQYF
J gene: TRBJ2-3; V gene: TRBV5-4; clone size: -; CDR3 protein: CASSLGGGTDTQYF
J gene: TRBJ2-2; V gene: TRBV3-1/TRBV3-2; clone size: -; CDR3 protein: CASSQGGSLTGELFF
J gene: TRBJ1-5; V gene: TRBV2; clone size: -; CDR3 protein: CASSEGSYSNQPQHF
J gene: TRBJ2-5; V gene: TRBV11-2; clone size: once; CDR3 protein: CASSLEISGSQETQYF
J gene: TRBJ2-1; V gene: TRBV10-3; clone size: once; CDR3 protein: CAISEASYEQFF
J gene: TRBJ2-1; V gene: TRBV24-1; clone size: -; CDR3 protein: CATSGGVPQYNEQFF
J gene: TRBJ1-2; V gene: TRBV28; clone size: once; CDR3 protein: CASSPPGDYHYGYTF
J gene: TRBJ1-2; V gene: TRBV28; clone size: -; CDR3 protein: CASSFARRGEVLNTF